This T cell receptor (beta chain) originates from a study of blood T cells in healthy people across ages. Overall study context: Through template switching, about one barcoded beta molecule was captured per two T cells, as measured in model experiments. Study-wide results and caveats: Higher diversity, along with more naive CD4+ cells, distinguished long-lived donors from aged donors.

The V gene's germline CDR1 is MNHNY and CDR2 SVGAGI (reference sequence). Trimming took off 7 bases at V and 2 bases at J, with 11 bases between the two ends. The CDR3 loop spans 14 amino acids. A minimum of 6 micrograms of total RNA was extracted per sample. At least ten counts were recorded for this clonotype. Its target is unknown. The use of a sample-barcoded 5' primer and a J-beta primer mix characterized a second PCR of 7 to 11 cycles. Every single cDNA molecule received a tag from a template-switch adaptor with 12 random nucleotides. TCRdb re-analysed the 5' RACE reads in MiXCR, keeping a single row per CDR3 protein. The sample has about 640,000 distinct CDR3 sequences, roughly 53% seen once.

This TCR derives from a man aged 60-69 years in good health. The sample consisted of blood. This chain joins TRBV6-6 and TRBJ2-2, with D possibly matching TRBD1 (5 bases). The CDR3 spells CASTLDRNTGELFF. The CDR3 region has the DNA TGTGCCAGCACCCTCGACAGAAACACCGGGGAGCTGTTTTTT.